The 12 T cell receptor beta chains reported below all come from one sample, sequenced in a study of low-dose radiotherapy and immunotherapy resistance in tumors. Alpha- and beta-chain coverage of first-strand cDNA came from TRAV- and TRBV-specific primers. TCRs underwent about 22 PCR cycles of amplification with a constant-region primer and V-primer adapter. TCRdb independently ran MiXCR on the reads; one entry per CDR3 protein. This sample has around 13,000 distinct CDR3 sequences; more than 65% occur once, and the top ten carry 4% to 5.5%. These receptor sequences come from a human donor with advanced metastatic prostate, ovarian, gallbladder or colorectal cancer (not recorded which). This table probably holds off-target reads from a library built for another chain.

Written as DNA, the CDR3 is TGTGCCAGCAGGTTAGGGGACGGGGGAGCTTTCTTT. It translates to CASRLGDGGAFF. V usage is TRBV28 and J usage is TRBJ1-1; the D gene is possibly TRBD1 (5 bases). Germline CDR1 and CDR2: MDHEN and SYDVKM. Trimming cost V 6 bases and J 10 bases, with 15 bases left between them. This CDR3 has 12 residues. Full variable domain (outside the CDR3, taken from reference TRBV28 and TRBJ1-1): DVKVTQSSRYLVKRTGEKVFLECVQDMDHENMFWYRQDPGLGLRLIYFSYDVKMKEKGDIPEGYSVSREKKERFSLILESASTNQTSMYLCASRLGDGGAFFGQGTRLTVV.

The V gene is TRBV5-1, the J gene TRBJ2-1; either TRBD1 or TRBD2 may supply D (6 bases each). Germline V gives CDR1 SGHRS, CDR2 YFSETQ. The V end lost 4 bases, the J end lost 0 bases, and 14 bases lay between the germline ends. This CDR3 has 16 amino acids. The CDR3, as DNA: TGCGCCAGCAGCACCGGAGGGGGTGGCTCCTACAATGAGCAGTTCTTC. Translated: CASSTGGGGSYNEQFF.

The chain recombines TRBV5-1 with TRBJ1-4; the D is unclear. Trimming took 1 base from V and 5 from J, leaving 12 bases between them. This CDR3 comprises 15 residues. CDR1 is SGHRS and CDR2 is YFSETQ in the germline V gene. CDR3 coding DNA: TGCGCCAGCAGCTTGAGTGGGAGGGTGAATGAAAAACTGTTTTTT. It codes for CASSLSGRVNEKLFF.

In its sample, this clonotype was seen a few times. The junction differs from germline at one of its ends, possibly a read error. This rearrangement joins TRBV13 to TRBJ1-6; weak D call: TRBD1 (5 bases). The CDR3 contains 13 residues. The germline CDR1 and CDR2 sequences are PRHDT and FYEKMQ (reference sequence). In DNA, the CDR3 is TGTGCACCCCCGGGGGTAGGGGCAGGCAAATCAACCTTT. Residues: CAPPGVGAGKSTF.

A few counts support this clonotype. The chain couples TRBV2 to TRBJ2-7; D possibly corresponds to TRBD2 (6 bases). V lost 4 bases and J 4 bases, leaving 17 bases between the germline ends. This CDR3 comprises 15 residues. Looked up from germline, CDR1 is SNHLY and CDR2 is FYNNEI. CDR3 bases: TGTGCCAGCAGTGTGCGGGGCAGGGTGGGGTACGAGCAGTACTTC. Protein: CASSVRGRVGYEQYF.

The gene calls are TRBV2 and TRBJ1-2; D is possibly TRBD1 (5 bases). The germline V and J ends were trimmed by 2 bases and 6 bases, with 10 bases remaining between them. The CDR3 is made up of 13 amino acids. CDR1 SNHLY and CDR2 FYNNEI come from the germline V gene. The CDR3 loop reads CASSEWAQDGYTF. For the CDR3, the DNA is TGTGCCAGCAGTGAATGGGCACAGGATGGCTACACCTTC.

As DNA, the CDR3 is TGTGCCAGCAGTGAAGGGACAGGGCTCGGCTACACCTTC. The encoded protein is CASSEGTGLGYTF. This chain uses TRBV6-2 or TRBV6-3 with TRBJ1-2; 9 bases align to TRBD1. This CDR3 is 13 amino acids long. Germline V gives CDR1 MNHEY, CDR2 SVGEGT. After removal of 5 bases from V and 8 bases from J, the junction contained 6 bases not matched to a gene.

This clonotype was detected a few times. This chain connects TRBV11-3 to TRBJ2-3, with a tentative D call TRBD1 (5 bases). The CDR3 has 13 residues. From germline, CDR1 is SGHNT and CDR2 YENEEA. V gave up 4 bases and J gave up 4 bases, with 9 bases separating them. The CDR3 protein is CASSSQGSDTQYF. As DNA, the CDR3 is TGTGCCAGCAGCTCGCAGGGTTCAGATACGCAGTATTTT.

The DNA of the CDR3 is TGCAGCGTTGGGGATTTGGGAAACACCATATATTTT. It is translated as CSVGDLGNTIYF. The rearrangement links TRBV29-1 to TRBJ1-3; no reliable D call. V dropped 4 bases and J dropped 4 bases, with 8 bases sitting between them. CDR3 length: 12 amino acids. Germline CDR1 and CDR2: SQVTM and ANQGSEA.

V is TRBV5-1 and J is TRBJ2-1, with unresolved D. The germline gives CDR1 SGHRS, CDR2 YFSETQ. This CDR3 is 11 amino acids long. Trimming removed 0 bases from V and 8 bases from J, with 3 bases in between. The CDR3 is CASSLEDEQFF. The CDR3 DNA is TGCGCCAGCAGCTTGGAGGATGAGCAGTTCTTC. The full variable domain, in which reference TRBV5-1 and TRBJ2-1 provide the parts outside the CDR3, is KAGVTQTPRYLIKTRGQQVTLSCSPISGHRSVSWYQQTPGQGLQFLFEYFSETQRNKGNFPGRFSGRQFSNSRSEMNVSTLELGDSALYLCASSLEDEQFFGPGTRLTVL.

V and J are TRBV6-2 or TRBV6-3 and TRBJ2-7, with D maybe TRBD2 (6 bases). V was trimmed by 6 bases and J by 0 bases, leaving 9 bases between them. In germline, CDR1 is MNHEY, CDR2 SVGEGT. The CDR3 loop spans 13 amino acids. The CDR3 loop reads CASRAGSSYEQYF. The CDR3 DNA sequence: TGTGCCAGCAGAGCCGGGAGCTCCTACGAGCAGTACTTC.

The J gene is TRBJ2-2, the V gene TRBV6-5; D not resolved. The CDR3 extends over 14 amino acids. V lost 0 bases to trimming and J lost 4 bases, with 6 bases between them. Germline-derived CDR1 and CDR2 are MNHEY and SVGAGI. CDR3 in DNA: TGTGCCAGCAGTTACTCGACGGGCACCGGGGAGCTGTTTTTT. Amino acids: CASSYSTGTGELFF.